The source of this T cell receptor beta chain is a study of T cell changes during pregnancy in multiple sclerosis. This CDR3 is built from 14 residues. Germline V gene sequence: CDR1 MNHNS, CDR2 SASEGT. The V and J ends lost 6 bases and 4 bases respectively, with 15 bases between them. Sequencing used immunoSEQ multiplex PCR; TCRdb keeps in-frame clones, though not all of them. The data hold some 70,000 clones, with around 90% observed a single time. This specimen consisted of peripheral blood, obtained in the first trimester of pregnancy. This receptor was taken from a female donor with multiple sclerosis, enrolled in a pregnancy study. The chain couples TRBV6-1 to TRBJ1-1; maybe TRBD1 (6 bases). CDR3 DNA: TGTGCCAGCAGCCAGGGGTATTGGGGCACTGAAGCTTTCTTT. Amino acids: CASSQGYWGTEAFF.